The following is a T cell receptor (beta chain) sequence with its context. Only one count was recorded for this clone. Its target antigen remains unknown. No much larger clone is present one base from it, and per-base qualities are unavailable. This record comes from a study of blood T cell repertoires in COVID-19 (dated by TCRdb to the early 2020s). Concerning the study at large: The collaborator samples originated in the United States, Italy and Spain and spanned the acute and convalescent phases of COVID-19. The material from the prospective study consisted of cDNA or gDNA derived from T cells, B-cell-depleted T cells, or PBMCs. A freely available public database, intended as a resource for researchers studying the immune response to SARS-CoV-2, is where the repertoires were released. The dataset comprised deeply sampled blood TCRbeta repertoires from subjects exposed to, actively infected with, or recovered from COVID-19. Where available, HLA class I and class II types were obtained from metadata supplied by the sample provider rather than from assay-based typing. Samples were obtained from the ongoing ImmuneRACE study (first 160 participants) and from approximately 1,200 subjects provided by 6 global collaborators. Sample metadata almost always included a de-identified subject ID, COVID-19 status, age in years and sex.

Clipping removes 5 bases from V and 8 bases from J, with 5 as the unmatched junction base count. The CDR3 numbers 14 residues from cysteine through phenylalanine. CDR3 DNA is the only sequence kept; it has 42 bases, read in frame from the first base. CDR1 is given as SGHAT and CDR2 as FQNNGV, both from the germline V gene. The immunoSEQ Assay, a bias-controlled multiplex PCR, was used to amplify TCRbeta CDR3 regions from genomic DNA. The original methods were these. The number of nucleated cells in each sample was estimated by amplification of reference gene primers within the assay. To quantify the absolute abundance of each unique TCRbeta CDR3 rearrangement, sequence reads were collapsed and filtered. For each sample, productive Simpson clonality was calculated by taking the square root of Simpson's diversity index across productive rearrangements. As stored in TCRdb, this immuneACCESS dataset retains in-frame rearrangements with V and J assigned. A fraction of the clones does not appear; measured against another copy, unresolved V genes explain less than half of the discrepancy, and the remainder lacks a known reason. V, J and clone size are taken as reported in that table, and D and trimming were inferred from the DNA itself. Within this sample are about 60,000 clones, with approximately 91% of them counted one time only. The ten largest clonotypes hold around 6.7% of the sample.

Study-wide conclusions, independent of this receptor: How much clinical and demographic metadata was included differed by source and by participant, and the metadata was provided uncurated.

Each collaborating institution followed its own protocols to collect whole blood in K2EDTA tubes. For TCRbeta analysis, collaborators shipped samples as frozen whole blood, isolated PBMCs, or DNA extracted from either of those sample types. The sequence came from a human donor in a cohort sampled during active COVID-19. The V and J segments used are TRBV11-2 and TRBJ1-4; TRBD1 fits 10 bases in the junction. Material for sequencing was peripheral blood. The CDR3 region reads CASSDRGRGEKLFF. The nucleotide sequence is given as TGTGCCAGCAGCGACAGGGGGCGAGGAGAAAAACTGTTTTTT.